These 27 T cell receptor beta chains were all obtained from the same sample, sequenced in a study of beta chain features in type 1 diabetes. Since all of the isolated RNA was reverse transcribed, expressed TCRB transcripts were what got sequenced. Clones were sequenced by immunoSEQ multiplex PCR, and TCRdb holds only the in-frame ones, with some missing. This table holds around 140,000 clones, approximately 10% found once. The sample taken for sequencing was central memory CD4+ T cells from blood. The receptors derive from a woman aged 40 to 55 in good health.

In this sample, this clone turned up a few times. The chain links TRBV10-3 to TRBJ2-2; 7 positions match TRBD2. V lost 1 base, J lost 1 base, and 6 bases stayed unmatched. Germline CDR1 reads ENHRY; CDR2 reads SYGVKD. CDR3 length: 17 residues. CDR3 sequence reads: CAISEFKAGRNTGELFF. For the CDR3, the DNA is TGTGCCATCAGTGAGTTTAAAGCGGGGAGGAACACCGGGGAGCTGTTTTTT.

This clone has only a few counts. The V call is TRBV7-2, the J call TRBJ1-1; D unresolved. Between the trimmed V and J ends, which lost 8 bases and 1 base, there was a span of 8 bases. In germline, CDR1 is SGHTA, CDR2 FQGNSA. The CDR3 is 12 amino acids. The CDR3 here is CASFRQNTEAFF. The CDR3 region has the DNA TGTGCCAGCTTCAGACAGAACACTGAAGCTTTCTTT. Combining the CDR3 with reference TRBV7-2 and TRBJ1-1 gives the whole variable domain GAGVSQSPSNKVTEKGKDVELRCDPISGHTALYWYRQSLGQGLEFLIYFQGNSAPDKSGLPSDRFSAERTGGSVSTLTIQRTQQEDSAVYLCASFRQNTEAFFGQGTRLTVV.

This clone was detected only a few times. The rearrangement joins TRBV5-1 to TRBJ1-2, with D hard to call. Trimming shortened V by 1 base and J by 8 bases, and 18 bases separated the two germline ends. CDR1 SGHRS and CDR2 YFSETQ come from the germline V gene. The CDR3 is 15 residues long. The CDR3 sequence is CASSLSIGSQYGYTF. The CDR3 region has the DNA TGCGCCAGCAGCTTGTCGATCGGGTCCCAGTACGGCTACACCTTC.

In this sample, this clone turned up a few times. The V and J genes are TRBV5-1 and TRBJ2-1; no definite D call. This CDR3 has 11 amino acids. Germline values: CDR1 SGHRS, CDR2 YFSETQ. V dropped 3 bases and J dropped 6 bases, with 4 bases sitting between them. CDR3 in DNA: TGCGCCAGCAGCTGGAGCAATGAGCAGTTCTTC. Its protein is CASSWSNEQFF.

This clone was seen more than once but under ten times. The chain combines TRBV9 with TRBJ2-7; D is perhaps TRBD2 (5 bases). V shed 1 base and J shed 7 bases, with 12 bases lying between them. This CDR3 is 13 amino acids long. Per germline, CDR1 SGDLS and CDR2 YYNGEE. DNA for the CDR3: TGTGCCAGCAGCGTAAGGATCCGGGGAGAGCAGTACTTC. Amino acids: CASSVRIRGEQYF. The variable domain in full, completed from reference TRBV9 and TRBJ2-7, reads DSGVTQTPKHLITATGQRVTLRCSPRSGDLSVYWYQQSLDQGLQFLIQYYNGEERAKGNILERFSAQQFPDLHSELNLSSLELGDSALYFCASSVRIRGEQYFGPGTRLTVT.

The CDR3 loop is CATSRVEQYSGELFF. As DNA, the CDR3 is TGTGCCACCAGCAGAGTGGAACAGTACTCCGGGGAGCTGTTTTTT. The chain links TRBV15 to TRBJ2-2; D gene unclear. The V and J ends lost 1 base and 6 bases respectively, with 12 bases between them. In germline, CDR1 is LNHNV, CDR2 YYDKDF (reference sequence). The CDR3 sequence is 15 residues long.

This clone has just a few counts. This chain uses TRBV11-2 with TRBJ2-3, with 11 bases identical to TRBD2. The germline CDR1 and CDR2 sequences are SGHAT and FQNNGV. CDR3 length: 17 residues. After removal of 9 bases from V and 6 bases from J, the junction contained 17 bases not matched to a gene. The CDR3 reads CASTGGGLAGGRDTQYF. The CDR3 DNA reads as TGTGCCAGTACGGGAGGTGGGCTAGCGGGGGGTCGGGATACGCAGTATTTT.

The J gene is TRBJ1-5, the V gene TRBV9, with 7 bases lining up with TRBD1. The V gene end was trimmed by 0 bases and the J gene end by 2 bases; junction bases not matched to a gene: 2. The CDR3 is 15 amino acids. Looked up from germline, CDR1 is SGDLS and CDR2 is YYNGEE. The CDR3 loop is CASSVGGTGNQPQHF. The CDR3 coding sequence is TGTGCCAGCAGCGTAGGCGGGACAGGCAATCAGCCCCAGCATTTT.

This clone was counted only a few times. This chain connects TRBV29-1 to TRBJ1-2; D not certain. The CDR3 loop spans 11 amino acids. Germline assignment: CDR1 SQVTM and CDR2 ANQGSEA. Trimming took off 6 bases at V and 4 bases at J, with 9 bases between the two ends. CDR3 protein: CSVRLGYGYTF. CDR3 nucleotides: TGCAGCGTAAGGCTAGGCTATGGCTACACCTTC.

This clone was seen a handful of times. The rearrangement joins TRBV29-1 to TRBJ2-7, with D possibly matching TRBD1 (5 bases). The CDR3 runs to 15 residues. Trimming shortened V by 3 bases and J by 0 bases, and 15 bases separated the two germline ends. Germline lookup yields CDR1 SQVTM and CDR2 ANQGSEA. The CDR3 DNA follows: TGCAGCGTTGAGGTAAGGCAGGGAATCTCCTACGAGCAGTACTTC. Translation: CSVEVRQGISYEQYF.

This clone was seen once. Here the CDR3 reads CASGDRGNEKLFF. The DNA of the CDR3 is TGTGCCAGCGGGGACAGGGGAAATGAAAAACTGTTTTTT. This sequence joins TRBV6-6 and TRBJ1-4; 10 bases agree with TRBD1. Germline V gives CDR1 MNHNY, CDR2 SVGAGI (reference sequence). The CDR3 totals 13 residues. J gave up 5 bases and V 8 bases, and 2 bases lay outside the gene matches.

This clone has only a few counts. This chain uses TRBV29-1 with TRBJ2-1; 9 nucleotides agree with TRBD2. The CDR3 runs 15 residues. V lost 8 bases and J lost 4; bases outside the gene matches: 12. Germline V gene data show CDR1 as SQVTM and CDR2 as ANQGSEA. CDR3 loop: CSSKTGLAIYNEQFF. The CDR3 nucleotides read TGCAGCAGCAAAACGGGACTAGCCATATACAATGAGCAGTTCTTC.

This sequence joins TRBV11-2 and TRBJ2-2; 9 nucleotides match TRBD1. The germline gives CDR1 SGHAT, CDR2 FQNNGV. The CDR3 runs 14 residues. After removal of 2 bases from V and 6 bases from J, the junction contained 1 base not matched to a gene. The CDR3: CASSLRQGAGELFF. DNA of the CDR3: TGTGCCAGCAGCTTAAGACAGGGGGCCGGGGAGCTGTTTTTT.

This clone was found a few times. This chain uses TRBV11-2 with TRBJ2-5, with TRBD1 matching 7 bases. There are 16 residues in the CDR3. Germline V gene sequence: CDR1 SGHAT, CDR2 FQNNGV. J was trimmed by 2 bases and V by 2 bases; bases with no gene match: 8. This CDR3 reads CASSLMGAGGQETQYF. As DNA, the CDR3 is TGTGCCAGCAGCTTAATGGGGGCAGGGGGACAAGAGACCCAGTACTTC. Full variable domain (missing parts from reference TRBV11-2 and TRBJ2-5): EAGVAQSPRYKIIEKRQSVAFWCNPISGHATLYWYQQILGQGPKLLIQFQNNGVVDDSQLPKDRFSAERLKGVDSTLKIQPAKLEDSAVYLCASSLMGAGGQETQYFGPGTRLLVL.

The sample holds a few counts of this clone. CDR3 coding DNA: TGCAGCGTGGCCTCGAACACTGAAGCTTTCTTT. It codes for CSVASNTEAFF. The chain links TRBV29-1 to TRBJ1-1; D gene uncertain. The V end lost 6 bases, the J end lost 1 base, and 6 bases lay between the germline ends. CDR3 length equals 11 residues. Germline V lookup: CDR1 SQVTM, CDR2 ANQGSEA.

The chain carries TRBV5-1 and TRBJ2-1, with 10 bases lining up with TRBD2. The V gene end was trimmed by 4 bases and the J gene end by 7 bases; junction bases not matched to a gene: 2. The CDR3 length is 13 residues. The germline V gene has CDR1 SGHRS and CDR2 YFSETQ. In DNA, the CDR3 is TGCGCCAGCAGCGTGGGACTAGCGAATGAGCAGTTCTTC. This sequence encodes CASSVGLANEQFF.

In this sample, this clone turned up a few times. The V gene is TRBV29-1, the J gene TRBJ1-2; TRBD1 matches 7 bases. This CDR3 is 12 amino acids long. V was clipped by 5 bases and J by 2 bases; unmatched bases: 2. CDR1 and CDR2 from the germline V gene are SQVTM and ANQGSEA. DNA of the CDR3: TGCAGCGTTTCGGGACAGAACTATGGCTACACCTTC. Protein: CSVSGQNYGYTF.

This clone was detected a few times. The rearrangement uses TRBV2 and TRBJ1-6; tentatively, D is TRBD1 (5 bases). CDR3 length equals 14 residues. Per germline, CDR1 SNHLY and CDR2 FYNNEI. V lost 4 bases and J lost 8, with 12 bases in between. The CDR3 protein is CASSVGGSDSPLHF. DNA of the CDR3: TGTGCCAGCAGTGTGGGGGGGTCGGATTCACCCCTCCACTTT.

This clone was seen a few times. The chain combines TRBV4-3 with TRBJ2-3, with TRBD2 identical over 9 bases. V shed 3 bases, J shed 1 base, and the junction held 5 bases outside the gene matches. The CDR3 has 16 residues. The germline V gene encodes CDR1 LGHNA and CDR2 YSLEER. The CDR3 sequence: CASSQRTSARTDTQYF. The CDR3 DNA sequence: TGCGCCAGCAGCCAGAGGACTAGCGCCCGCACAGATACGCAGTATTTT.

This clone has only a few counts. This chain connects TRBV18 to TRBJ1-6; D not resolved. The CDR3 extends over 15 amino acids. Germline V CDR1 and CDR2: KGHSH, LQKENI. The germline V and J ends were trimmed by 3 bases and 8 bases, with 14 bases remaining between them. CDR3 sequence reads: CASSPEGGIYSPLHF. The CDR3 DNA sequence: TGTGCCAGCTCACCGGAGGGAGGGATATATTCACCCCTCCACTTT. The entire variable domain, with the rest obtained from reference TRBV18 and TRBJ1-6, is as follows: NAGVMQNPRHLVRRRGQEARLRCSPMKGHSHVYWYRQLPEEGLKFMVYLQKENIIDESGMPKERFSAEFPKEGPSILRIQQVVRGDSAAYFCASSPEGGIYSPLHFGNGTRLTVT.

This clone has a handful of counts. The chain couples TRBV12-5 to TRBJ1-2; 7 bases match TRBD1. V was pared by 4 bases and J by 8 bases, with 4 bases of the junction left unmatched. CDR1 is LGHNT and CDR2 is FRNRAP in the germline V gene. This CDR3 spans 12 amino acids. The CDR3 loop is CASGSEGAGYTF. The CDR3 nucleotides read TGTGCTAGTGGTTCTGAGGGGGCAGGCTACACCTTC.

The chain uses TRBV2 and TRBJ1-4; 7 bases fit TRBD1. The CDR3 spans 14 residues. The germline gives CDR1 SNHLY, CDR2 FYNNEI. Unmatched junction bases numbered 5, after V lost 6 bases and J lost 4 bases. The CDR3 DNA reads TGTGCCAGCAGCCCGGGACAGAATAATGAAAAACTGTTTTTT. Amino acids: CASSPGQNNEKLFF.

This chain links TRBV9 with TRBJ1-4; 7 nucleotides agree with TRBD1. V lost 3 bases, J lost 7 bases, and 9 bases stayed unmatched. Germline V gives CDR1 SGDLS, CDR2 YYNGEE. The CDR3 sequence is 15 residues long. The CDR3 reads CASSATGVQSEKLFF. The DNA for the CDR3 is TGTGCCAGCAGCGCCACAGGGGTTCAGAGTGAAAAACTGTTTTTT.

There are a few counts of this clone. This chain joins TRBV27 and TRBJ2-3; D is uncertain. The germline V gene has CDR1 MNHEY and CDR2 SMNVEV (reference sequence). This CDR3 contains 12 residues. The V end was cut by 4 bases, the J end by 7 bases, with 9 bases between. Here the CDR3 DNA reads TGTGCCAGCAGTTGCCCGAGATATACGCAGTATTTT. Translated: CASSCPRYTQYF.

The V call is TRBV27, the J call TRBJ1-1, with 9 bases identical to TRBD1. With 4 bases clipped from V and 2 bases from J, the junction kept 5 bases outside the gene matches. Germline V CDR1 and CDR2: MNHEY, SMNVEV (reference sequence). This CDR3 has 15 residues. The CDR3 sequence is CASSYGQGKNTEAFF. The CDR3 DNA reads TGTGCCAGCAGTTACGGACAGGGGAAAAACACTGAAGCTTTCTTT.

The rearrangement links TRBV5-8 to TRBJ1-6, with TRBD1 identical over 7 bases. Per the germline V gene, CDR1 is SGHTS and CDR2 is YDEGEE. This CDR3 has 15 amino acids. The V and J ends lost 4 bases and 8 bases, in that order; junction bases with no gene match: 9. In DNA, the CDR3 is TGTGCCAGCAGCCACCCGGACAGGCCAGATTCACCCCTCCACTTT. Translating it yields CASSHPDRPDSPLHF.

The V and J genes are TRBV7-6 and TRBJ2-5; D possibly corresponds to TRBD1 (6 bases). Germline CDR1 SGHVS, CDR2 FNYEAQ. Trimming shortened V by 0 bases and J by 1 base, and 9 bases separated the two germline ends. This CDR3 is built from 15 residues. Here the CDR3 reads CASSLAPDSQETQYF. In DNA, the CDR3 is TGTGCCAGCAGCTTAGCGCCGGACAGCCAAGAGACCCAGTACTTC.